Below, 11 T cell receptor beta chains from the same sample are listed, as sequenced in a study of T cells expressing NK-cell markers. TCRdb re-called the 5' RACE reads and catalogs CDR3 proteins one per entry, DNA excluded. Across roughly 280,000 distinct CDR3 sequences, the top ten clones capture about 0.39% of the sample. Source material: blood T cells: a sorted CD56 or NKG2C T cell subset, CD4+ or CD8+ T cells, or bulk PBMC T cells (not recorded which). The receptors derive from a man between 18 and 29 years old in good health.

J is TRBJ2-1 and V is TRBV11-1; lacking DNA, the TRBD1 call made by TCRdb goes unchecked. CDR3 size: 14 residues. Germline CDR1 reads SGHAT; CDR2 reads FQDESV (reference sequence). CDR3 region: CASSLGQIYNEQFF.

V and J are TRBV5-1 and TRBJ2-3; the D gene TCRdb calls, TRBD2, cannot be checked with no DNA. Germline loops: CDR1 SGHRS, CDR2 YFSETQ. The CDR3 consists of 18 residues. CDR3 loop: CASSLGYGRTDSTDTQYF. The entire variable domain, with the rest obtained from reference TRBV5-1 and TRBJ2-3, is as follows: KAGVTQTPRYLIKTRGQQVTLSCSPISGHRSVSWYQQTPGQGLQFLFEYFSETQRNKGNFPGRFSGRQFSNSRSEMNVSTLELGDSALYLCASSLGYGRTDSTDTQYFGPGTRLTVL.

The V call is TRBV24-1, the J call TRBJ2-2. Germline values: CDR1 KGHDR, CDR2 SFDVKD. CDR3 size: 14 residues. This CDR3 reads CATRAGTNTGELFF.

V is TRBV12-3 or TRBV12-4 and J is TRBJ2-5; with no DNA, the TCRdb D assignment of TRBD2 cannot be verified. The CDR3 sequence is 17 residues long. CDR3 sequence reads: CASSLGLAGVTGETQYF.

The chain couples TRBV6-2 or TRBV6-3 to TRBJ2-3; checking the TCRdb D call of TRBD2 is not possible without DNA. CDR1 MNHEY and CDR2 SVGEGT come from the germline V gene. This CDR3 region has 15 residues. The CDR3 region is CASRQQRPSTDTQYF.

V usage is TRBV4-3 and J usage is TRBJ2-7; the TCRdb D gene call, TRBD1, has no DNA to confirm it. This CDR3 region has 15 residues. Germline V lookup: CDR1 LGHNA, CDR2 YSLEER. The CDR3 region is CASSQDDYGGREQYF.

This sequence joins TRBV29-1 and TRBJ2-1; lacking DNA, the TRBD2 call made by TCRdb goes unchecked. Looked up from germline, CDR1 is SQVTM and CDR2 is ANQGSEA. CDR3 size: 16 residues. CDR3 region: CSVEDRLAGRSNEQFF.

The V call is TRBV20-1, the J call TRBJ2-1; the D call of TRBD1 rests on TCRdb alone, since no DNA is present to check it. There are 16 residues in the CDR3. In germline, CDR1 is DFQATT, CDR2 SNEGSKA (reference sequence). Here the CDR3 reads CSARDPTGSGYNEQFF.

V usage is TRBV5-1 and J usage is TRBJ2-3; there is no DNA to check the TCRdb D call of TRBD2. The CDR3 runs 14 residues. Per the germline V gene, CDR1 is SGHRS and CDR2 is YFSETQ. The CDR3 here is CASSGELSTDTQYF. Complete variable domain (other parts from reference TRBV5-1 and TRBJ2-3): KAGVTQTPRYLIKTRGQQVTLSCSPISGHRSVSWYQQTPGQGLQFLFEYFSETQRNKGNFPGRFSGRQFSNSRSEMNVSTLELGDSALYLCASSGELSTDTQYFGPGTRLTVL.

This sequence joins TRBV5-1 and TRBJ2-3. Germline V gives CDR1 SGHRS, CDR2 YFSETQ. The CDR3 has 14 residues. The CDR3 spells CASSPNPSTDTQYF.

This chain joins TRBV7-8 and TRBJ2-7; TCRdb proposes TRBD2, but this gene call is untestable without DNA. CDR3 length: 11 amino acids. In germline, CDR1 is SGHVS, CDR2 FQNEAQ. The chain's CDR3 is CASGTSYEQYF.